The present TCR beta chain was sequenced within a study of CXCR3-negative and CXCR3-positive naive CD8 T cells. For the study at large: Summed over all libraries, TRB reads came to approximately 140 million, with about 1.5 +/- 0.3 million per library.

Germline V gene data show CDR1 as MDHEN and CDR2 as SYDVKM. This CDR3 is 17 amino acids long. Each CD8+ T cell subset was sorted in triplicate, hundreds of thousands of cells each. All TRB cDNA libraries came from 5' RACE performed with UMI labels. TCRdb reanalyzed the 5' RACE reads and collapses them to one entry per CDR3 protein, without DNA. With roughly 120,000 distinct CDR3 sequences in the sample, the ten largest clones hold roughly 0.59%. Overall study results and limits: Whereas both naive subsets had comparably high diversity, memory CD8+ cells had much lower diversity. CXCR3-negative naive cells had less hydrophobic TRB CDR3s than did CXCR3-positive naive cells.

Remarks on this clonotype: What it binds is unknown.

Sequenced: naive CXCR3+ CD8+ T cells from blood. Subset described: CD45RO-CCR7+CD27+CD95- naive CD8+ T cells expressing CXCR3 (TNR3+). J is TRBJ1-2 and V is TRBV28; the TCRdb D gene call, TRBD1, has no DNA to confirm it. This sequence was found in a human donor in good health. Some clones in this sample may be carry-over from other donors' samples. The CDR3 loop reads CASSLSFRGNQNYGYTF.